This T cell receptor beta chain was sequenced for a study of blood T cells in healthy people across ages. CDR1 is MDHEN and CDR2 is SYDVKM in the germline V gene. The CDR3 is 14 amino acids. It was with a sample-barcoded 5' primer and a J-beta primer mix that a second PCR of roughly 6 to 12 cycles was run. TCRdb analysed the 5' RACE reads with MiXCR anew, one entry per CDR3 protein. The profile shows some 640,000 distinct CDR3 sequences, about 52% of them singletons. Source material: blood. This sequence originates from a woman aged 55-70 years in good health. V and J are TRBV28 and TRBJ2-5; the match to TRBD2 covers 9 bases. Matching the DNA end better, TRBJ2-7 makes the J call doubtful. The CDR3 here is CASKALAGPYEQYF. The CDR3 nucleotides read TGTGCCAGCAAGGCCCTAGCGGGACCTTACGAGCAGTACTTC.